This T cell receptor beta chain appears in the sequencing data of a study of CD8 T cells in Susac syndrome. Reverse transcription of roughly 0.5 to 1 ug RNA was performed with random hexamers. TCRdb recomputed calls from the immunoSEQ multiplex PCR reads with MiXCR, one row per CDR3 protein. The sample lists fewer than 85,000 distinct CDR3 sequences, about 94% occurring once. V gave up 4 bases and J gave up 5 bases; unmatched junction bases: 12. This CDR3 has 16 amino acids. Germline V gene sequence: CDR1 SEHNR, CDR2 FQNEAQ (reference sequence). The count of this clonotype is one. The receptor was isolated from a human donor with multiple sclerosis. The V and J genes are TRBV7-9 and TRBJ2-5, with 8 bases identical to TRBD2. Sequenced: CD8+ T cells from PBMCs. CDR3 sequence: CASSSSASGGRETQYF. CDR3 DNA sequence: TGTGCCAGCAGCTCCTCGGCGTCGGGGGGGCGCGAGACCCAGTACTTC.